A selection of T cell receptor beta chains follows, all from one sample in a study of shared clonotypes between healthy human individuals. The data were produced by immunoSEQ multiplex PCR, yet TCRdb's version contains in-frame clones alone and is incomplete. Of about 820,000 clones listed, about 92% are singletons. Specimen: naive CD8+ T cells sorted from blood. These receptor sequences come from a man aged 30-40 years in good health. CDR3s leave out the opening cysteine and the closing phenylalanine or tryptophan.

ASSQGQGLTGELF TRBJ2-2 TRBV4-1
ASSLEGDRVYEQY TRBJ2-7 TRBV5-5
AISDTTGANEKLF TRBJ1-4 TRBV10-3
ASSQVWGDSYNEQF TRBJ2-1 TRBV4-2
ASSRTGYNTEAF TRBJ1-1 TRBV28
ASSTPRTSGSYEQY TRBJ2-7 TRBV28
ASSLGLEVAYNEQF TRBJ2-1 TRBV5-8
ASSLGSRVSAGIDDEQY TRBJ2-7 TRBV7-2
ASSEVAGDPYEQY TRBJ2-7 TRBV6-1
ASSHLRGVNTGELF TRBJ2-2 TRBV9
ASGLAGEYNEQF TRBJ2-1 TRBV12-5
ASSLGGGDHQPQH TRBJ1-5 TRBV7-2
AISEGSSYEQY TRBJ2-7 TRBV10-3
ASSSTPSSYNEQF TRBJ2-1 TRBV7-9
ASSLAGGDSSTDTQY TRBJ2-3 TRBV7-6
ASSHGLGREAF TRBJ1-1 TRBV6-5
ASQGRRTEAF TRBJ1-1 TRBV2
ASSYSTGNEQF TRBJ2-1 TRBV6-5
ASSLVGEMNTEAF TRBJ1-1 TRBV11-2
ASSLGGYNEQF TRBJ2-1 TRBV27
ATSRELAGSPYNEQF TRBJ2-1 TRBV15